This T cell receptor (beta chain) was identified during a study of shared clonotypes between healthy human individuals. Findings and limits, study-wide: Sorted-subset samples were not fully sequenced, rarefaction indicated. The represented genetic and exposure-history diversity was limited by the small number of donors. Memory subsets generally showed lower estimated richness than naive subsets.

Methods used by the authors: ImmunoSEQ output lacked quality scores and full-length reads, limiting matched filtering. Clones were sequenced by immunoSEQ multiplex PCR, and TCRdb holds only the in-frame ones, with some missing. Clone size and the V and J calls come from that table; the DNA yielded D and trimming. The sample carries fewer than 1.8 million clones, about 98.5% recorded once. The CDR3 has 12 amino acids. Trimming removed 6 bases at V and 6 bases at J, with 12 bases between. From germline, CDR1 is MDHEN and CDR2 SYDVKM. Comment on this clone: Antigen specificity is unknown.

This chain links TRBV28 with TRBJ2-7; D is unclear. Sequences were obtained from naive CD4+ T cells sorted from blood. The subset was: CD45RA+ positively selected. The TCR comes from a man aged 25-45 years in good health. CDR3 region: CASSPTLGEQYF. DNA for the CDR3: TGTGCCAGCAGCCCCACCCTTGGCGAGCAGTACTTC.